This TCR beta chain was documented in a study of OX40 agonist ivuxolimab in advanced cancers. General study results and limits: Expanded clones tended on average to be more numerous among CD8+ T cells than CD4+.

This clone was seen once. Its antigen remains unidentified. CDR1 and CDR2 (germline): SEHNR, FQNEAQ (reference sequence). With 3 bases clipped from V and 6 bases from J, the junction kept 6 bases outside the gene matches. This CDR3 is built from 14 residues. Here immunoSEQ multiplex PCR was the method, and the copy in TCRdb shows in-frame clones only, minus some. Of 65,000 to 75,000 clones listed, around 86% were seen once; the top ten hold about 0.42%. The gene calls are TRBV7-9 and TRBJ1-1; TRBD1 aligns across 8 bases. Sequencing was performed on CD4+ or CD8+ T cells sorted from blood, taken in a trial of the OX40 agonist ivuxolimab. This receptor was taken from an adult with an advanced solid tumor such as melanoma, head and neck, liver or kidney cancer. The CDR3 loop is CASSLGDRSSEAFF. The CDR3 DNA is TGTGCCAGCAGCTTGGGGGACAGGTCCTCTGAAGCTTTCTTT.